Presented here are 12 T cell receptor beta chains from one specimen sequenced in a study of OX40 agonist ivuxolimab in advanced cancers. Method: immunoSEQ multiplex PCR; TCRdb's copy keeps in-frame clones and lacks some. In the table there are about 64,000 clones, approximately 90% of which are singletons. Source: CD4+ or CD8+ T cells sorted from blood, taken in a trial of the OX40 agonist ivuxolimab. These receptors were taken from an adult with an advanced solid tumor such as melanoma, head and neck, liver or kidney cancer.

The chain carries TRBV11-3 and TRBJ2-5; 7 bases are shared with TRBD2. The last part of the DNA fits TRBJ2-7 better; the J call may be wrong. The CDR3 covers 15 residues. Germline V gene lookup returns CDR1 SGHNT and CDR2 YENEEA. The DNA of the CDR3 is TGTGCCAGCAGCCCCGGGGAGGGGCGGACCTACGAGCAGTACTTC. Translation: CASSPGEGRTYEQYF.

The chain links TRBV19 to TRBJ1-4, with a weak D call TRBD1 (6 bases). The V and J ends lost 3 bases and 1 base respectively, with 6 bases between them. The germline V gene encodes CDR1 LNHDA and CDR2 SQIVND (reference sequence). The CDR3 runs 14 residues. This CDR3 reads CASSIRGTNEKLFF. CDR3 sequence (DNA): TGTGCCAGTAGTATCAGGGGAACTAATGAAAAACTGTTTTTT.

The chain links TRBV28 to TRBJ2-1, with D perhaps matching TRBD2 (6 bases). Germline assignment: CDR1 MDHEN and CDR2 SYDVKM. This CDR3 is built from 17 residues. V was cut by 6 bases and J by 0 bases, with 18 bases left in between. Here the CDR3 reads CASRPGGAASSYNEQFF. The CDR3 DNA sequence: TGTGCCAGCAGACCCGGGGGAGCGGCGAGCTCCTACAATGAGCAGTTCTTC.

J is TRBJ1-5 and V is TRBV10-3, with a weak D call TRBD1 (5 bases). Between the trimmed V and J ends, which lost 6 bases and 1 base, there was a span of 13 bases. The CDR3 contains 15 residues. Germline V CDR1 and CDR2: ENHRY, SYGVKD. CDR3 amino acids: CAIRAGGGSNQPQHF. The CDR3 DNA follows: TGTGCCATCAGGGCTGGGGGGGGGAGCAATCAGCCCCAGCATTTT.

The chain combines TRBV7-7 with TRBJ2-5; 8 bases fit TRBD2. With 3 bases clipped from V and 1 base from J, the junction kept 10 bases outside the gene matches. Germline V gene data show CDR1 as SSHAT and CDR2 as FNYEAQ (reference sequence). The CDR3 is made up of 17 amino acids. The CDR3: CASSFFSGAGGQETQYF. CDR3 nucleotide sequence: TGTGCCAGCAGCTTTTTTAGCGGGGCCGGGGGCCAAGAGACCCAGTACTTC.

The chain is built from TRBV5-1 and TRBJ1-2; D is uncertain. This CDR3 spans 13 amino acids. CDR1 is SGHRS, CDR2 YFSETQ, per germline. Trimming took off 0 bases at V and 4 bases at J, with 7 bases between the two ends. The CDR3 nucleotides are TGCGCCAGCAGCTTGGACGCCCTCTATGGCTACACCTTC. Its translation: CASSLDALYGYTF.

The V gene is TRBV5-5, the J gene TRBJ1-4, with D uncertain. The CDR3 covers 12 residues. Trimming pared 2 bases from V and 6 bases from J, leaving 5 bases between. CDR1 and CDR2 (germline): SGHKS, YYEKEE (reference sequence). CDR3 in amino acids: CASSLRDEKLFF. The CDR3 DNA reads as TGTGCCAGCAGCTTAAGGGATGAAAAACTGTTTTTT.

This chain connects TRBV7-8 to TRBJ2-6; D might be TRBD1 (6 bases). With 6 bases removed from V and 0 bases from J, the gap between germline ends came to 12 bases. Germline lookup yields CDR1 SGHVS and CDR2 FQNEAQ. The CDR3 consists of 16 residues. The CDR3 protein is CASRLGAGSGANVLTF. The DNA for the CDR3 is TGTGCCAGCAGGTTGGGGGCCGGCTCTGGGGCCAACGTCCTGACTTTC.

J is TRBJ1-2 and V is TRBV7-9, with no clear D. The germline V gene encodes CDR1 SEHNR and CDR2 FQNEAQ (reference sequence). Trimming cost V 2 bases and J 4 bases, with 8 bases left between them. The CDR3 is 13 residues long. The CDR3 nucleotides read TGTGCCAGCAGCTTATACGGGTCCTATGGCTACACCTTC. Translation: CASSLYGSYGYTF. The full variable domain, with the rest looked up from reference TRBV7-9 and TRBJ1-2, is DTGVSQNPRHKITKRGQNVTFRCDPISEHNRLYWYRQTLGQGPEFLTYFQNEAQLEKSRLLSDRFSAERPKGSFSTLEIQRTEQGDSAMYLCASSLYGSYGYTFGSGTRLTVV.

This chain links TRBV5-1 with TRBJ1-4, with 8 bases lining up with TRBD1. The CDR3 totals 17 residues. Germline CDR1 reads SGHRS; CDR2 reads YFSETQ. The V segment lost 1 base and the J segment 8 bases; nucleotides outside the gene matches: 13. For the CDR3, the DNA is TGCGCCAGCAGCTTGTCTGGGACAGGTTTTTCAGGGGAAAAACTGTTTTTT. It yields the protein CASSLSGTGFSGEKLFF.

The V call is TRBV6-5, the J call TRBJ1-5; D might be TRBD1 (6 bases). The germline V gene has CDR1 MNHEY and CDR2 SVGAGI. This CDR3 contains 14 residues. Trimming removed 6 bases from V and 0 bases from J, with 9 bases in between. The CDR3 nucleotides are TGTGCCAGCAGGGGGACAAATAGCAATCAGCCCCAGCATTTT. Residues: CASRGTNSNQPQHF.

The sample holds one count of this clone. CDR3 sequence: CASSPRDQETQYF. CDR3 nucleotides: TGTGCCAGCTCACCACGGGACCAAGAGACCCAGTACTTC. The chain is built from TRBV18 and TRBJ2-5, with D unresolved. Germline lookup yields CDR1 KGHSH and CDR2 LQKENI. V was shortened by 1 base and J by 0 bases, with 3 bases between the two germline ends. The CDR3 is made up of 13 amino acids.